The 21 T cell receptor beta chains below come from one sample, sequenced in a study of blood T cell repertoires in COVID-19. Libraries were prepared by immunoSEQ multiplex PCR; TCRdb keeps only in-frame clonotypes and omits some of them. Of about 71,000 clones in the sample, approximately 90% were seen once. Sequencing input: peripheral blood. The receptors derive from a woman younger than 30 with acute or convalescent COVID-19.

The chain combines TRBV6-5 with TRBJ1-5; 8 bases fit TRBD1. Unmatched junction bases numbered 4, after V lost 8 bases and J lost 1 base. The CDR3 extends over 14 amino acids. Germline V gene sequence: CDR1 MNHEY, CDR2 SVGAGI. The CDR3 reads CASEDRASNQPQHF. The CDR3 region has the DNA TGTGCCAGCGAGGACAGGGCGAGCAATCAGCCCCAGCATTTT.

The chain combines TRBV6-6 with TRBJ1-2; D is possibly TRBD1 (5 bases). The CDR3 runs 14 residues. Germline V lookup: CDR1 MNHNY, CDR2 SVGAGI (reference sequence). The germline V and J ends were trimmed by 2 bases and 2 bases, with 9 bases remaining between them. DNA for the CDR3: TGTGCCAGCAGTTACCAACAGGCAAACTATGGCTACACCTTC. Translation gives CASSYQQANYGYTF.

This sequence joins TRBV4-1 and TRBJ2-1; the D gene is possibly TRBD2 (6 bases). There are 14 residues in the CDR3. Germline assignment: CDR1 MGHRA and CDR2 YSYEKL. V gave up 4 bases and J gave up 12 bases, with 19 bases separating them. CDR3 amino acids: CASSREGGEVGQFF. CDR3 DNA: TGCGCCAGCAGCCGGGAAGGTGGGGAGGTAGGGCAGTTCTTC.

The chain carries TRBV18 and TRBJ1-1; D is possibly TRBD1 (6 bases). The CDR3 covers 15 residues. V was shortened by 1 base and J by 6 bases, with 15 bases between the two germline ends. Germline V CDR1 and CDR2: KGHSH, LQKENI. DNA of the CDR3: TGTGCCAGCTCACCACAGCCAGGGGCCGGGGCTGAAGCTTTCTTT. It translates to CASSPQPGAGAEAFF.

This rearrangement joins TRBV14 to TRBJ1-2; the match to TRBD1 covers 7 bases. The length of the CDR3 is 13 residues. CDR1 and CDR2 from the germline V gene are SGHDN and FVKESK. With V trimmed by 5 bases and J by 4 bases, 4 bases remained unmatched. CDR3 loop: CASSSGQLYGYTF. CDR3 coding DNA: TGTGCCAGCAGCTCGGGACAGCTCTATGGCTACACCTTC.

In regard to this clone: This sample includes further DNA sequences coding for the same CDR3. The chain has TRBV2 and TRBJ2-7, with D maybe TRBD1 (6 bases). Looked up from germline, CDR1 is SNHLY and CDR2 is FYNNEI. V shed 2 bases and J shed 3 bases, with 11 bases lying between them. The CDR3 spans 14 residues. The DNA of the CDR3 is TGTGCCAGCAGTGAACAAGGACAGTACTACGAGCAGTACTTC. Its translation is CASSEQGQYYEQYF.

The chain uses TRBV7-8 and TRBJ2-3, with a tentative D call TRBD2 (6 bases). The V gene's germline CDR1 is SGHVS and CDR2 FQNEAQ. This CDR3 spans 17 amino acids. Trimming removed 1 base from V and 2 bases from J, with 16 bases in between. Here the CDR3 reads CASSLGILGGITDTQYF. The CDR3 DNA follows: TGTGCCAGCAGCTTAGGAATTCTCGGGGGTATCACAGATACGCAGTATTTT.

This chain links TRBV15 with TRBJ2-1, with TRBD1 matching 8 bases. Trimming removed 3 bases from V and 8 bases from J; junction bases left unmatched: 3. The germline gives CDR1 LNHNV, CDR2 YYDKDF (reference sequence). This CDR3 comprises 13 residues. The CDR3 sequence is CATSSEQGDEQFF. In DNA form, the CDR3 reads TGTGCCACCAGCAGCGAACAGGGGGATGAGCAGTTCTTC.

This clone has only one observation. The chain is built from TRBV4-3 and TRBJ2-7, with 12 bases lining up with TRBD1. V lost 0 bases, J lost 5 bases, and 5 bases stayed unmatched. CDR1 LGHNA and CDR2 YSLEER come from the germline V gene. The CDR3 contains 16 residues. CDR3 coding DNA: TGCGCCAGCAGCCAAGATATTGGGACAGGGGGCGACGAGCAGTACTTC. Residues: CASSQDIGTGGDEQYF.

The chain uses TRBV4-3 and TRBJ2-2; the D is unclear. This CDR3 comprises 13 residues. In germline, CDR1 is LGHNA, CDR2 YSLEER. Trimming stripped 0 bases from V and 6 bases from J, with 5 bases between. CDR3 loop: CASSQETAGELFF. CDR3 sequence (DNA): TGCGCCAGCAGCCAAGAAACGGCCGGGGAGCTGTTTTTT.

The chain couples TRBV5-1 to TRBJ1-4, with a possible D match to TRBD1 (5 bases). Trimming removed 1 base at V and 7 bases at J, with 14 bases between. This CDR3 has 15 amino acids. From germline, CDR1 is SGHRS and CDR2 YFSETQ. CDR3 region: CASSLFGREAEKLFF. The CDR3 region has the DNA TGCGCCAGCAGCTTGTTTGGCAGGGAGGCTGAAAAACTGTTTTTT.

This clone has just one count. The gene calls are TRBV19 and TRBJ1-3, with D perhaps TRBD1 (6 bases). Germline CDR1 reads LNHDA; CDR2 reads SQIVND (reference sequence). The CDR3 sequence is 17 residues long. V was cut by 4 bases and J by 2 bases, with 18 bases left in between. The CDR3 reads CASSTSSLGHPGNTIYF. As DNA, the CDR3 is TGTGCCAGTAGTACCTCATCCCTGGGACACCCTGGAAACACCATATATTTT. Full variable domain (remainder filled in from reference TRBV19 and TRBJ1-3): DGGITQSPKYLFRKEGQNVTLSCEQNLNHDAMYWYRQDPGQGLRLIYYSQIVNDFQKGDIAEGYSVSREKKESFPLTVTSAQKNPTAFYLCASSTSSLGHPGNTIYFGEGSWLTVV.

V is TRBV27 and J is TRBJ2-7, with 9 bases that match TRBD2. CDR1 is MNHEY, CDR2 SMNVEV, per germline (reference sequence). V lost 6 bases, J lost 0 bases, and 15 bases stayed unmatched. CDR3 size: 18 residues. Here the CDR3 reads CASRPSALAGIRSYEQYF. CDR3 in DNA: TGTGCCAGCAGACCCTCGGCGCTAGCGGGGATCCGCTCCTACGAGCAGTACTTC.

The rearrangement links TRBV10-3 to TRBJ1-5; perhaps TRBD1 as D (5 bases). Germline V gene data show CDR1 as ENHRY and CDR2 as SYGVKD. The CDR3 totals 13 residues. V lost 5 bases and J 5 bases, leaving 10 bases between the germline ends. The CDR3 here is CAISHQQDQPQHF. DNA of the CDR3: TGTGCCATCAGTCACCAACAGGATCAGCCCCAGCATTTT.

The chain links TRBV30 to TRBJ2-7; the D gene is possibly TRBD1 (5 bases). This CDR3 contains 15 residues. Germline V gene data show CDR1 as GTSNPN and CDR2 as SVGIG (reference sequence). Trimming left V 0 bases short and J 4 bases short, with 16 bases between. The DNA for the CDR3 is TGTGCCTGGAGTGTAAAGGGCGTCAGGGTTTACGAGCAGTACTTC. This codes for CAWSVKGVRVYEQYF. The full variable domain, rest sourced from reference TRBV30 and TRBJ2-7, is SQTIHQWPATLVQPVGSPLSLECTVEGTSNPNLYWYRQAAGRGLQLLFYSVGIGQISSEVPQNLSASRPQDRQFILSSKKLLLSDSGFYLCAWSVKGVRVYEQYFGPGTRLTVT.

This chain links TRBV6-1 with TRBJ1-4; the D gene is possibly TRBD1 (5 bases). V was trimmed by 3 bases and J by 8 bases, leaving 16 bases between them. The length of the CDR3 is 15 residues. CDR1 is MNHNS, CDR2 SASEGT, per germline. In nucleotides, the CDR3 is TGTGCCAGCAGTGAGAAGGGGAATTACGGGGAAAAACTGTTTTTT. Translating it yields CASSEKGNYGEKLFF.

The chain joins TRBV4-1 to TRBJ2-7, with 7 bases aligning to TRBD2. Germline V CDR1 and CDR2: MGHRA, YSYEKL. The CDR3 spans 14 residues. Trimming took 1 base from V and 4 from J; bases not matched to a gene: 4. CDR3 protein: CASSQAERDYEQYF. The CDR3 region has the DNA TGCGCCAGCAGCCAAGCGGAGCGGGATTACGAGCAGTACTTC.

V and J are TRBV5-1 and TRBJ2-1; D is possibly TRBD1 (6 bases). The CDR3 extends over 17 amino acids. V lost 3 bases and J 7 bases, leaving 23 bases between the germline ends. Germline loops: CDR1 SGHRS, CDR2 YFSETQ. CDR3 DNA sequence: TGCGCCAGCAGCTCGATCCCGACGGGACACGGCCCAAATGAGCAGTTCTTC. This translates into CASSSIPTGHGPNEQFF. Looking up the rest from reference TRBV5-1 and TRBJ2-1 gives the full variable domain: KAGVTQTPRYLIKTRGQQVTLSCSPISGHRSVSWYQQTPGQGLQFLFEYFSETQRNKGNFPGRFSGRQFSNSRSEMNVSTLELGDSALYLCASSSIPTGHGPNEQFFGPGTRLTVL.

The chain combines TRBV2 with TRBJ2-7; 12 bases map to TRBD2. Germline CDR1 SNHLY, CDR2 FYNNEI. V trimming: 2 bases; J trimming: 5 bases; junction bases outside the gene matches: 16. The CDR3 runs to 19 residues. The CDR3 spells CASSEHPPPLAGGKDEQYF. CDR3 DNA: TGTGCCAGCAGTGAACACCCCCCCCCACTAGCGGGGGGTAAAGACGAGCAGTACTTC.

V is TRBV19 and J is TRBJ1-1; no firm D call. Germline values: CDR1 LNHDA, CDR2 SQIVND (reference sequence). V lost 5 bases and J lost 6, with 16 bases in between. CDR3 length: 14 amino acids. CDR3: CASSGTTEVAEAFF. CDR3 sequence (DNA): TGTGCCAGTAGTGGAACGACGGAGGTCGCTGAAGCTTTCTTT.

This chain links TRBV11-2 with TRBJ2-7; perhaps TRBD1 as D (6 bases). This CDR3 spans 13 amino acids. Trimming shortened V by 4 bases and J by 6 bases, and 13 bases separated the two germline ends. The germline V gene has CDR1 SGHAT and CDR2 FQNNGV. CDR3 sequence reads: CASSSLRGGEQYF. DNA of the CDR3: TGTGCCAGCAGCTCTCTCAGGGGCGGCGAGCAGTACTTC.